What follows is one T cell receptor (beta chain) and its context. Its antigen is still unknown. A much larger clone sits a single nucleotide away, making a read error possible. This sample stems from a study of early T cells in non-severe SARS-CoV-2 infection. Study-wide context: Sequencing was performed on bulk RNA from unsorted whole blood, leaving chains unpaired. Study observations and caveats: The study's VDJdb matching favored anti-spike CD8 responses and missed private and CD4 specificities.

Individual cDNA molecules were tagged with unique molecular identifiers, the study reported. TCRdb ran MiXCR on the 5' RACE reads and lists one entry per CDR3 protein. Of 40,000 to 55,000 distinct CDR3 sequences listed, under 9.5% are singletons. The V and J ends lost 6 bases and 1 base, in that order; junction bases with no gene match: 2. The CDR3 totals 12 residues. Germline V lookup: CDR1 SQVTM, CDR2 ANQGSEA. The J gene is TRBJ1-1, the V gene TRBV29-1; the match to TRBD1 covers 7 bases. The sequencing input was whole blood. This clonotype was obtained from an adult who was a healthcare worker with PCR-confirmed SARS-CoV-2 infection or an uninfected control (not recorded which). CDR3 protein: CSVGQANTEAFF. The CDR3 DNA reads as TGCAGCGTCGGACAGGCGAACACTGAAGCTTTCTTT.